This T cell receptor (beta chain) was profiled in a study of T cells in Graves' hyperthyroidism and ophthalmopathy. Overall study findings and caveats: In simple terms, a model built on 13 V-J features told ophthalmopathy apart from stable hyperthyroidism.

Graves' hyperthyroidism is called stable when ophthalmopathy does not progress within 18 months. Diagnoses rested on clinical symptoms, serum thyroxine and TRAb, thyroid ultrasound and orbital computed tomography. Amplification of TCR beta CDR3 regions used RNA as the template. The study used the HTBI primer set for a first-round RT-PCR of the TCR CDR3. Each CDR3 protein is one row after TCRdb ran MiXCR on the multiplex PCR reads. Of approximately 560,000 distinct CDR3 sequences in the sample, more than 15% were seen once. This clonotype showed up just a few times. Its antigen is not identified. V lost 6 bases to trimming and J lost 3 bases, with 16 bases between them. CDR3 length: 15 residues.

The rearrangement links TRBV12-3 or TRBV12-4 to TRBJ2-3, with D perhaps TRBD2 (6 bases). This clonotype originated in a woman younger than 45 with Graves' hyperthyroidism. Sequencing input: blood. The CDR3 protein is CASRQMTSGTDTQYF. For the CDR3, the DNA is TGTGCCAGCAGACAAATGACTAGTGGTACAGATACGCAGTATTTT.